This T cell receptor (beta chain) was documented in a study of T cells after yellow fever vaccination. The study, taken as a whole, reports: A limited proportion of clonotypes was detected within both the CD4 and CD8 compartments.

This CDR3 is built from 16 residues. The V segment lost 5 bases and the J segment 9 bases; nucleotides outside the gene matches: 12. Germline-derived CDR1 and CDR2 are SGHTA and FQGNSA. As TCR cDNA was made by 5'RACE template switching, a universal primer site and UMIs were added. TCRdb reprocessed the 5' RACE reads via MiXCR and lists one record per CDR3 protein. Here the sample spans about 580,000 distinct CDR3 sequences, roughly 17% being singletons. About this clonotype itself: Its specificity is not known.

Here the sequenced sample was PBMCs, taken 4 to 6 days after the first yellow fever vaccination. The rearrangement joins TRBV7-2 to TRBJ1-6; TRBD1 matches 8 bases. The TCR sequence derives from a man aged 18 to 30 who received the YFV17D yellow fever vaccine. The CDR3 loop is CASSIERTGFGSPLHF. CDR3 nucleotides: TGTGCCAGCAGCATCGAGAGGACAGGGTTTGGTTCACCCCTCCACTTT.